This T cell receptor (beta chain) was found in a study of blood T cell repertoires in COVID-19. Study information: Nucleic acid was either cDNA or gDNA, and it came from T cells, B-cell-depleted T cells, or PBMCs.

Germline V gene data show CDR1 as LGHDT and CDR2 as YNNKEL (reference sequence). The V and J ends lost 0 bases and 4 bases respectively, with 14 bases between them. The CDR3 consists of 16 residues. Clones were read by immunoSEQ multiplex PCR, and TCRdb kept only the in-frame ones, dropping some. The table has fewer than 150,000 clones, 60% to 85% seen once. The source of this sequence is a man in his 70s with acute or convalescent COVID-19. What was sequenced was peripheral blood. The chain carries TRBV3-1 (or the pseudogene TRBV3-2) and TRBJ2-3; the D gene is possibly TRBD1 (5 bases). CDR3 sequence: CASSQEAVRVADTQYF. The CDR3 nucleotides read TGTGCCAGCAGCCAAGAAGCTGTCAGGGTGGCAGATACGCAGTATTTT.